Sequencing of this TCR beta chain was carried out in a study of response to subunit inactivated influenza vaccine. Germline CDR1 reads MNHNS; CDR2 reads SASEGT. The CDR3 runs 14 residues. With 6 bases clipped from V and 3 bases from J, the junction kept 5 bases outside the gene matches. This clonotype was found a few times. TCRdb recomputed calls from the RT-PCR reads with MiXCR, one row per CDR3 protein. The sample holds roughly 550,000 distinct CDR3 sequences, approximately 20% seen once. In addition, the sample was reused for a study of T cells expressing NK-cell markers. That work contributes: Making the TCR beta cDNA relied on 5'RACE template switching with UMIs. Each TCR beta repertoire originated in sorted T cells that were CD3+CD56+NKG2C+, CD3+CD56+NKG2C- or CD3+CD56-NKG2C+.

Sample: CD4+ T cells sorted from PBMCs, taken roughly 12 days after vaccination. The chain links TRBV6-1 to TRBJ2-3, with 8 bases that match TRBD2. The sequence derives from a man aged 45-65 years who received an inactivated influenza vaccine. The CDR3 sequence: CASRSGSLTDTQYF. CDR3 bases: TGTGCCAGCAGGAGCGGGAGCTTGACAGATACGCAGTATTTT.